This T cell receptor (beta chain) is drawn from a study of regulatory T cells in long-lasting Graves disease. CDR3 length equals 17 residues. V shed 6 bases and J 3 bases; nucleotides not matched to a gene: 10. Time point indicated: newly diagnosed GD, antithyroid drugs for less than 3 months. Researchers made the TCR library from RNA that was extracted from PBMCs. It was an endocrinology department in Xi'an, China, that provided the patients. Combining iRepertoire HTBI primers with Arm-PCR of CDR3 regions, the authors built TCR beta libraries. MiXCR, applied by TCRdb to the multiplex PCR reads, yields one record per CDR3 protein. Found here are fewer than 450,000 distinct CDR3 sequences, about 15% of them singletons; the top ten hold about 7.6%. The data were also submitted as part of a second study, on T cells in Graves' hyperthyroidism and ophthalmopathy. That source adds: Aged 18 to 65, the patients had hyperthyroidism that was newly diagnosed and had lasted under 2 months. Most clonotypes expanded in thyroid above 0.001 were likewise present in blood. Model-based prediction identified ophthalmopathy a median roughly 5.9 months prior to its onset.

The sequence was obtained from a woman between 40 and 50 years old with Graves disease. The sequences come from peripheral blood mononuclear cells (PBMCs), collected at new diagnosis, from a patient treated with antithyroid drugs. The V and J genes are TRBV12-3 or TRBV12-4 and TRBJ2-4; 11 bases are shared with TRBD1. Here the CDR3 reads CASSPGQGVGSKNIQYF. The CDR3 DNA reads TGTGCCAGCAGCCCGGGACAGGGGGTTGGGAGCAAAAACATTCAGTACTTC.